These 10 T cell receptor beta chains originate from one sample sequenced in a study of cytomegalovirus exposure and HLA in healthy donors. The PCR used 60 Vbeta and 13 Jbeta primers. The protocol was immunoSEQ multiplex PCR, while the TCRdb copy is restricted to in-frame clones and leaves out a portion. The repertoire holds some 200,000 clones, with 12% as singletons. Sequenced: PBMCs. Receptors originate from a man aged 45-60 years in good health and CMV-seropositive.

This clone was detected a few times. This chain links TRBV5-6 with TRBJ1-1; D may be TRBD1 (5 bases). V lost 0 bases, J lost 5 bases, and 11 bases lay in between. The CDR3 is 14 amino acids. Looked up from germline, CDR1 is SGHDT and CDR2 is YYEEEE. In DNA, the CDR3 is TGTGCCAGCAGCTTGGGGAGGGGTGGGACTGAAGCTTTCTTT. It yields the protein CASSLGRGGTEAFF. Complete variable domain (other parts from reference TRBV5-6 and TRBJ1-1): DAGVTQSPTHLIKTRGQQVTLRCSPKSGHDTVSWYQQALGQGPQFIFQYYEEEERQRGNFPDRFSGHQFPNYSSELNVNALLLGDSALYLCASSLGRGGTEAFFGQGTRLTVV.

V usage is TRBV11-2 and J usage is TRBJ2-2; the D gene is possibly TRBD2 (6 bases). The CDR3 has 15 amino acids. Germline V gene data show CDR1 as SGHAT and CDR2 as FQNNGV. V was trimmed by 7 bases and J by 0 bases, leaving 12 bases between them. This CDR3 is CASTAGPANTGELFF. CDR3 nucleotides: TGTGCCAGCACTGCGGGGCCCGCGAACACCGGGGAGCTGTTTTTT. Supplemented by reference TRBV11-2 and TRBJ2-2, the full variable domain reads EAGVAQSPRYKIIEKRQSVAFWCNPISGHATLYWYQQILGQGPKLLIQFQNNGVVDDSQLPKDRFSAERLKGVDSTLKIQPAKLEDSAVYLCASTAGPANTGELFFGEGSRLTVL.

The chain has TRBV19 and TRBJ1-1; possible D gene TRBD1, 5 bases. Germline CDR1 is LNHDA and CDR2 is SQIVND (reference sequence). The CDR3 contains 13 residues. Trimming stripped 3 bases from V and 2 bases from J, with 7 bases between. CDR3 sequence: CASSIQGNTEAFF. The CDR3 DNA reads TGTGCCAGTAGTATCCAGGGAAACACTGAAGCTTTCTTT.

This clone was seen only a few times. This chain joins TRBV6-6 and TRBJ2-5; the match to TRBD2 covers 12 bases. The CDR3 totals 15 residues. Germline V gives CDR1 MNHNY, CDR2 SVGAGI (reference sequence). The V and J ends lost 5 bases and 5 bases, in that order; junction bases with no gene match: 6. The DNA for the CDR3 is TGTGCCAGCAGTCTAGCGGGGGGGCTCTGGGAGACCCAGTACTTC. Translation gives CASSLAGGLWETQYF.

This clone was detected a few times. The chain joins TRBV4-2 to TRBJ1-6, with D hard to call. The V gene lost 4 bases and the J gene lost 5 bases, with 15 bases spanning the gap. The CDR3 sequence is 16 residues long. Germline values: CDR1 LGHNA, CDR2 YNFKEQ. CDR3 in DNA: TGTGCCAGCAGCCGCGAGAGACGAGGAAATAATTCACCCCTCCACTTT. It codes for CASSRERRGNNSPLHF.

This clone showed up just a few times. The chain links TRBV7-9 to TRBJ1-1; perhaps TRBD1 as D (6 bases). The CDR3 sequence is 15 residues long. The V gene lost 3 bases and the J gene lost 0 bases, with 11 bases spanning the gap. The germline V gene has CDR1 SEHNR and CDR2 FQNEAQ (reference sequence). The CDR3, as DNA: TGTGCCAGCAGCTTTACAGGGAACATGAACACTGAAGCTTTCTTT. Its translation is CASSFTGNMNTEAFF.

This clone was seen a handful of times. CDR3 sequence (DNA): TGTGCCTGGGGACTTAGCTCTGGAAACACCATATATTTT. This translates into CAWGLSSGNTIYF. The chain joins TRBV30 to TRBJ1-3; D is undetermined. This CDR3 has 13 residues. Germline CDR1 is GTSNPN and CDR2 is SVGIG (reference sequence). V lost 5 bases to trimming and J lost 0 bases, with 8 bases between them.

The chain has TRBV5-1 and TRBJ1-1, with TRBD1 identical over 7 bases. Germline-derived CDR1 and CDR2 are SGHRS and YFSETQ. The CDR3 consists of 14 residues. Trimming at V came to 4 bases and at J to 4 bases, leaving 7 bases not matched to a gene. The CDR3, as DNA: TGCGCCAGCAGCAACAGGGGTCTCACCACTGAAGCTTTCTTT. This sequence encodes CASSNRGLTTEAFF. The full variable domain, with the rest looked up from reference TRBV5-1 and TRBJ1-1, is KAGVTQTPRYLIKTRGQQVTLSCSPISGHRSVSWYQQTPGQGLQFLFEYFSETQRNKGNFPGRFSGRQFSNSRSEMNVSTLELGDSALYLCASSNRGLTTEAFFGQGTRLTVV.

This clone was detected a few times. The chain is built from TRBV4-2 and TRBJ1-1; the D gene is possibly TRBD1 (5 bases). CDR1 and CDR2 from the germline V gene are LGHNA and YNFKEQ. Trimming cost V 0 bases and J 1 base, with 9 bases left between them. The CDR3 is made up of 15 amino acids. The CDR3 DNA sequence: TGTGCCAGCAGCCAAGATCAGGGCGGGAACACTGAAGCTTTCTTT. It is translated as CASSQDQGGNTEAFF.

The chain couples TRBV2 to TRBJ2-1; tentative D call: TRBD1 (6 bases). V gave up 11 bases and J gave up 12 bases, with 23 bases separating them. CDR1 and CDR2 (germline): SNHLY, FYNNEI. The CDR3 totals 13 residues. This CDR3 reads CARHRVAPSGQFF. CDR3 in DNA: TGTGCCCGGCACAGGGTGGCCCCTTCCGGGCAGTTCTTC.